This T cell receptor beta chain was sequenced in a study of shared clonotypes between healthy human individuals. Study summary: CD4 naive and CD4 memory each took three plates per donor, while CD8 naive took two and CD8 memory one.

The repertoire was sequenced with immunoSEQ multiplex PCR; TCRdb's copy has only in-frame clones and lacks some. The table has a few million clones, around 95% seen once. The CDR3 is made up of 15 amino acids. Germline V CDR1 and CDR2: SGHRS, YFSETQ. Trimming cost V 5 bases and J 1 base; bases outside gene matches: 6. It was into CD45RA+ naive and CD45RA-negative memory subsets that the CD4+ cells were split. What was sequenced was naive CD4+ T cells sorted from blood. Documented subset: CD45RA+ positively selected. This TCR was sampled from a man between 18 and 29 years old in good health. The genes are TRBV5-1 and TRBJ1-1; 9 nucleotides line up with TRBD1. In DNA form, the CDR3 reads TGCGCCAGCAGTCACAGGGGGCCGGGGAACACTGAAGCTTTCTTT. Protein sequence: CASSHRGPGNTEAFF.